Sequencing of this TCR beta chain was carried out in a study of blood T cell repertoires in COVID-19. Looking at the study overall: PBMCs, B-cell-depleted T cells, or T cells provided the cDNA or gDNA that made up the material.

Trimming cost V 0 bases and J 1 base, with 10 bases left between them. Germline CDR1 SGHRS, CDR2 YFSETQ. The CDR3 totals 15 residues. Participant-given clinical history determined each cohort assignment. This table comes from immunoSEQ multiplex PCR, and its TCRdb copy is limited to in-frame clones, with some not included. The profile covers 200,000 to 250,000 clones, with approximately 86% appearing a single time and 3% to 4.5% taken by the ten largest. The TCR was taken from a woman between 40 and 55 years old with acute COVID-19. The rearrangement joins TRBV5-1 to TRBJ1-1; D not certain. The sequencing sample was made of PBMCs or T cells enriched from blood (not recorded which). CDR3 nucleotide sequence: TGCGCCAGCAGCTTGGCGGCAGGAAGGAACACTGAAGCTTTCTTT. Translating gives CASSLAAGRNTEAFF.